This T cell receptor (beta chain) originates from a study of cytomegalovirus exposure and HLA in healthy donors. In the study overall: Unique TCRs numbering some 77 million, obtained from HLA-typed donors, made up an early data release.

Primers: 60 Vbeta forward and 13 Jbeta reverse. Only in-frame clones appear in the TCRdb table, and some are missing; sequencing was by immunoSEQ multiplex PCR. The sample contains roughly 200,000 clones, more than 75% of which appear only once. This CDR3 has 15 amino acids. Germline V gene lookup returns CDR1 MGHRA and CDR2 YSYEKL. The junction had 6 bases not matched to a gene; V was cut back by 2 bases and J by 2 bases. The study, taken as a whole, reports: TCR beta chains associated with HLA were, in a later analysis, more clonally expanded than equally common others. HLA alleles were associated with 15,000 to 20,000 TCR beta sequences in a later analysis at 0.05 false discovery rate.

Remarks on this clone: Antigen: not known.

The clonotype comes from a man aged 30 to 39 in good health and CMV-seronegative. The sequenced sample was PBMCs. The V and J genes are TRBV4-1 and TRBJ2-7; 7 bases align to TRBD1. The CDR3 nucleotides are TGCGCCAGCAGCCAAACCGGGACAGCCACCTACGAGCAGTACTTC. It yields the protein CASSQTGTATYEQYF.